This entry is about one T cell receptor beta chain. Its antigen is not known. A read error may be the cause here, since a much bigger clone is one base away. Germline V lookup: CDR1 MDHEN, CDR2 SYDVKM. CDR3 size: 12 residues. The sample belongs to a study of T cells in Graves' hyperthyroidism and ophthalmopathy. Points from the study as a whole: The model's output predicted ophthalmopathy at a median of about 5.9 months prior to onset.

RNA transcripts yielded amplified TCR beta CDR3 regions. Researchers ran a first-round RT-PCR on the TCR CDR3 using the HTBI primer set. TCRdb re-analysed the multiplex PCR reads in MiXCR, keeping a single row per CDR3 protein. The sample holds 410,000 or so distinct CDR3 sequences, approximately 14% seen once. The chain is built from TRBV28 and TRBJ2-7; D is possibly TRBD1 (5 bases). The sample was blood. The clonotype originates from a man in his late teens or twenties with Graves' ophthalmopathy. The CDR3 DNA sequence: TGTGCCAGCAGTTGGACATTTTACGAGCGGTACTTC. It codes for CASSWTFYERYF.